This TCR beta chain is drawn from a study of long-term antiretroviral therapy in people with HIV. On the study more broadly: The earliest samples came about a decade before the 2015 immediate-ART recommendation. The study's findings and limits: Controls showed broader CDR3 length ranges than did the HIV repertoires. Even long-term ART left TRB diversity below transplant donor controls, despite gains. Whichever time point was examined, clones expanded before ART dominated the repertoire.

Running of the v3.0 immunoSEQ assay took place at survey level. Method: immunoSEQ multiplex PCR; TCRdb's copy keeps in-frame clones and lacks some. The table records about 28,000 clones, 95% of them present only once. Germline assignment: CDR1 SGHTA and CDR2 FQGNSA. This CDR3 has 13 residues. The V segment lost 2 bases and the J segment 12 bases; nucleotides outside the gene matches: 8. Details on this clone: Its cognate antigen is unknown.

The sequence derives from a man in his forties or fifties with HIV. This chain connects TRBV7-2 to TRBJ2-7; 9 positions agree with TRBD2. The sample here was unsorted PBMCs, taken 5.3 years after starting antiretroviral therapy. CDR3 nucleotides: TGTGCCAGCAGCTTATCCCAGCGGGGGGACCGGTACTTC. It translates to CASSLSQRGDRYF.